These T cell receptor beta chains were read from a single sample in a study of T-cell reconstitution after alpha-beta-depleted transplantation in children. TCRdb fed the PCR reads into MiXCR, producing one record per CDR3 protein. Of fewer than 550,000 distinct CDR3 sequences in the sample, around 15% were seen once. The sample was PBMCs, mostly from graft donor cells, taken 360 days after TCRalphabeta/CD19-depleted stem cell transplant. The origin of the receptors is a boy younger than two who had a stem cell transplant for Wiskott-Aldrich syndrome, so the T cells may come from the graft donor. CDR3s include the opening cysteine and the closing phenylalanine or tryptophan. Each record gives: D gene, V gene, CDR3 length, clone size, J gene, CDR3 DNA, CDR3 protein. The D gene is left open where the match is weak. Size is stated for part of the rows, as once, few or many counts, or as a class when the clone is expanded.

d_call: -; v_call: TRBV5-1; cdr3_length: 18; clone_size: -; j_call: TRBJ2-5; cdr3_nt: TGCGCCAGCAGCCGTAAAAACGACGGACCCCCTGTTTGGGAGACCCAGTACTTC; cdr3_aa: CASSRKNDGPPVWETQYF
d_call: TRBD1; v_call: TRBV6-5; cdr3_length: 15; clone_size: few; j_call: TRBJ1-6; cdr3_nt: TGTGCCAGCAGTTTGAGACAGGGTAATAGTTCACCCCTCCACTTT; cdr3_aa: CASSLRQGNSSPLHF
d_call: TRBD2; v_call: TRBV27; cdr3_length: 18; clone_size: few; j_call: TRBJ2-7; cdr3_nt: TGTGCCAGCAGTCTTCGTAGTAGCGGGACTGAAGTGGCCTACGAGCAGTACTTC; cdr3_aa: CASSLRSSGTEVAYEQYF
d_call: -; v_call: TRBV2; cdr3_length: 12; clone_size: -; j_call: TRBJ1-3; cdr3_nt: TGTGCCAGCAGGGGGCGAGGAAACACCATATATTTT; cdr3_aa: CASRGRGNTIYF
d_call: -; v_call: TRBV20-1; cdr3_length: 13; clone_size: few; j_call: TRBJ2-7; cdr3_nt: TGCAGTGCCTCGTTTATCGCGGGTACCAAGCAGTACTTC; cdr3_aa: CSASFIAGTKQYF
d_call: -; v_call: TRBV5-1; cdr3_length: 13; clone_size: once; j_call: TRBJ1-2; cdr3_nt: TGCGCCAGCAGCTTGGAAAGGGTCCGTGGCTACACCTTC; cdr3_aa: CASSLERVRGYTF
d_call: TRBD1; v_call: TRBV6-5; cdr3_length: 14; clone_size: -; j_call: TRBJ2-5; cdr3_nt: TGTGCCAGCAGTCGGGACAGGGGGGAAGAGACCCAGTACTTC; cdr3_aa: CASSRDRGEETQYF
d_call: -; v_call: TRBV7-9; cdr3_length: 15; clone_size: -; j_call: TRBJ2-7; cdr3_nt: TGTGCCAGCACCCCCTGGAGGTCCGGGTCCTACGAGCAGTACTTC; cdr3_aa: CASTPWRSGSYEQYF
d_call: -; v_call: TRBV29-1; cdr3_length: 12; clone_size: few; j_call: TRBJ2-5; cdr3_nt: TGCAGCGTTTATCGACAGGAAGAGACCCAGTACTTC; cdr3_aa: CSVYRQEETQYF
d_call: TRBD2; v_call: TRBV7-8; cdr3_length: 16; clone_size: -; j_call: TRBJ2-2; cdr3_nt: TGTGCCAGCAGCTCAAAGCGGGAGGTCCCGTCCCGGGAGCTGTTTTTT; cdr3_aa: CASSSKREVPSRELFF
d_call: -; v_call: TRBV3-1; cdr3_length: 14; clone_size: few; j_call: TRBJ2-2; cdr3_nt: TGTGCCAGCAGCCAAGTTTCGGGCTCCGGGGAGCTGTTTTTT; cdr3_aa: CASSQVSGSGELFF
d_call: -; v_call: TRBV30; cdr3_length: 13; clone_size: -; j_call: TRBJ2-7; cdr3_nt: TGTGCCTGGACCCCCAGACATTCCTACGAGCAGTACTTC; cdr3_aa: CAWTPRHSYEQYF
d_call: -; v_call: TRBV20-1; cdr3_length: 13; clone_size: -; j_call: TRBJ2-1; cdr3_nt: TGCAGTGCTAGAGATCCCACTTATCCTGAGCAGTTCTTC; cdr3_aa: CSARDPTYPEQFF
d_call: -; v_call: TRBV7-9; cdr3_length: 15; clone_size: few; j_call: TRBJ1-4; cdr3_nt: TGTGCCAGCAGCTTAAAGGGACACCGTAATGAAAAACTGTTTTTT; cdr3_aa: CASSLKGHRNEKLFF
d_call: -; v_call: TRBV7-2; cdr3_length: 17; clone_size: few; j_call: TRBJ2-2; cdr3_nt: TGTGCCAGCAGCTACCTATTAGGACAGTACCACACCGGGGAGCTGTTTTTT; cdr3_aa: CASSYLLGQYHTGELFF
d_call: -; v_call: TRBV6-5; cdr3_length: 13; clone_size: -; j_call: TRBJ2-1; cdr3_nt: TGTGCCAGCAGTTACTCCGGACGGAATGAGCAGTTCTTC; cdr3_aa: CASSYSGRNEQFF
d_call: -; v_call: TRBV4-1; cdr3_length: 16; clone_size: -; j_call: TRBJ2-5; cdr3_nt: TGCGCCAGCACCAAAGGGTCCAGGGGGGACCAAGAGACCCAGTACTTC; cdr3_aa: CASTKGSRGDQETQYF
d_call: TRBD1; v_call: TRBV28; cdr3_length: 15; clone_size: few; j_call: TRBJ2-7; cdr3_nt: TGTGCCAGCTGGGGAACAGGGGGCGGTTCCTACGAGCAGTACTTC; cdr3_aa: CASWGTGGGSYEQYF
d_call: -; v_call: TRBV5-6; cdr3_length: 15; clone_size: -; j_call: TRBJ2-2; cdr3_nt: TGTGCCAGCAGCTTGGCTGGACTGCGCACCGGGGAGCTGTTTTTT; cdr3_aa: CASSLAGLRTGELFF
d_call: -; v_call: TRBV24-1; cdr3_length: 11; clone_size: few; j_call: TRBJ1-2; cdr3_nt: TGTGCCACAATGGGTGACTATGGCTACACCTTC; cdr3_aa: CATMGDYGYTF
d_call: TRBD1; v_call: TRBV6-1; cdr3_length: 19; clone_size: -; j_call: TRBJ1-4; cdr3_nt: TGTGCCAGCAGTCGTACCTTCGGCCCTCCGGGACAGCCAAATGAAAAACTGTTTTTT; cdr3_aa: CASSRTFGPPGQPNEKLFF
d_call: -; v_call: TRBV6-5; cdr3_length: 17; clone_size: -; j_call: TRBJ2-3; cdr3_nt: TGTGCCAGCAGTTACTCGAGTTTCCGGGGGTCCACAGATACGCAGTATTTT; cdr3_aa: CASSYSSFRGSTDTQYF
d_call: -; v_call: TRBV24-1; cdr3_length: 17; clone_size: few; j_call: TRBJ2-2; cdr3_nt: TGTGCCACCAGTGAACGACCAGGGGAAGCGAACACCGGGGAGCTGTTTTTT; cdr3_aa: CATSERPGEANTGELFF
d_call: -; v_call: TRBV10-3; cdr3_length: 12; clone_size: -; j_call: TRBJ2-5; cdr3_nt: TGTGCCATCAGTACAGGGTCTGAGACCCAGTACTTC; cdr3_aa: CAISTGSETQYF
d_call: -; v_call: TRBV5-1; cdr3_length: 16; clone_size: few; j_call: TRBJ2-1; cdr3_nt: TGCGCCAGCACCCTCCGCGGGGTGCTTTCCTACAATGAGCAGTTCTTC; cdr3_aa: CASTLRGVLSYNEQFF
d_call: -; v_call: TRBV5-1; cdr3_length: 15; clone_size: few; j_call: TRBJ2-1; cdr3_nt: TGCGCCAGCAGCTTACTAGCTGAGGGGTTCAATGAGCAGTTCTTC; cdr3_aa: CASSLLAEGFNEQFF
d_call: -; v_call: TRBV5-1; cdr3_length: 17; clone_size: -; j_call: TRBJ1-1; cdr3_nt: TGCGCCAGCAGCTTGGGATACTCCGTGGGGGCTTACACTGAAGCTTTCTTT; cdr3_aa: CASSLGYSVGAYTEAFF
d_call: TRBD1; v_call: TRBV5-1; cdr3_length: 18; clone_size: -; j_call: TRBJ2-7; cdr3_nt: TGCGCCAGCAGCTTGTTGCCCCCGGGACAGGGAAGCTCCTACGAGCAGTACTTC; cdr3_aa: CASSLLPPGQGSSYEQYF
d_call: TRBD2; v_call: TRBV6-2/TRBV6-3; cdr3_length: 20; clone_size: -; j_call: TRBJ2-5; cdr3_nt: TGTGCCAGCAGTTACCCCGGCCGGGGGGGCCCAGAGGGGTACCAAGAGACCCAGTACTTC; cdr3_aa: CASSYPGRGGPEGYQETQYF
d_call: -; v_call: TRBV5-1; cdr3_length: 15; clone_size: -; j_call: TRBJ2-1; cdr3_nt: TGCGCCAGCAGCTTCAGACAGGCTTTGTACAATGAGCAGTTCTTC; cdr3_aa: CASSFRQALYNEQFF
d_call: -; v_call: TRBV21-1; cdr3_length: 9; clone_size: -; j_call: TRBJ2-7; cdr3_nt: TGTGCCAGCAGCAAAAACTTCCCCTTT; cdr3_aa: CASSKNFPF
d_call: -; v_call: TRBV5-1; cdr3_length: 17; clone_size: few; j_call: TRBJ2-7; cdr3_nt: TGCGCCAGCAGCCTAGGACTGGGTCAGCTAATGTTCTACGAGCAGTACTTC; cdr3_aa: CASSLGLGQLMFYEQYF
d_call: TRBD1; v_call: TRBV3-1; cdr3_length: 16; clone_size: -; j_call: TRBJ2-5; cdr3_nt: TGTGCCAGCAGCCAAGCGGTGGGGACAGAGAAAGAGACCCAGTACTTC; cdr3_aa: CASSQAVGTEKETQYF
d_call: -; v_call: TRBV6-2/TRBV6-3; cdr3_length: 15; clone_size: few; j_call: TRBJ2-3; cdr3_nt: TGTGCCAGCAGTTACTCTGGGCCCCCCGCAGATACGCAGTATTTT; cdr3_aa: CASSYSGPPADTQYF
d_call: TRBD2; v_call: TRBV7-2; cdr3_length: 15; clone_size: -; j_call: TRBJ2-7; cdr3_nt: TGTGCCAGCAGCCATGCTAGCGGGAACTCCTACGAGCAGTACTTC; cdr3_aa: CASSHASGNSYEQYF
d_call: TRBD2; v_call: TRBV20-1; cdr3_length: 14; clone_size: many; j_call: TRBJ2-5; cdr3_nt: TGCAGTGCTACCCTAGCGGGGGGGCAGGAGACCCAGTACTTC; cdr3_aa: CSATLAGGQETQYF
d_call: TRBD2; v_call: TRBV7-9; cdr3_length: 15; clone_size: few; j_call: TRBJ2-7; cdr3_nt: TGTGCCAGCAGTTCAAACGCGGGGGAGGCGGGCGAGCAGTACTTC; cdr3_aa: CASSSNAGEAGEQYF
d_call: -; v_call: TRBV5-1; cdr3_length: 17; clone_size: -; j_call: TRBJ2-1; cdr3_nt: TGCGCCAGCAGCTGGGGGTTAGAGCGGAGCTCCTACAATGAGCAGTTCTTC; cdr3_aa: CASSWGLERSSYNEQFF
d_call: TRBD1; v_call: TRBV5-1; cdr3_length: 15; clone_size: many; j_call: TRBJ1-1; cdr3_nt: TGCGCCAGCAGCAGATCGGACAGGGGGCTGTCTGAAGCTTTCTTT; cdr3_aa: CASSRSDRGLSEAFF
d_call: TRBD2; v_call: TRBV12-3/TRBV12-4; cdr3_length: 20; clone_size: few; j_call: TRBJ2-2; cdr3_nt: TGTGCCAGCAGTTTTCCCCGGCTAGCGGGAGGATCTACGAACACCGGGGAGCTGTTTTTT; cdr3_aa: CASSFPRLAGGSTNTGELFF
d_call: -; v_call: TRBV24-1; cdr3_length: 14; clone_size: few; j_call: TRBJ2-1; cdr3_nt: TGTGCCACCAGTGATTCGACTAGAATCGATGAGCAGTTCTTC; cdr3_aa: CATSDSTRIDEQFF
d_call: -; v_call: TRBV2; cdr3_length: 15; clone_size: few; j_call: TRBJ2-2; cdr3_nt: TGTGCCAGCAATATGGACAGTCCTTTTACCGGGGAGCTGTTTTTT; cdr3_aa: CASNMDSPFTGELFF
d_call: TRBD2; v_call: TRBV28; cdr3_length: 14; clone_size: few; j_call: TRBJ2-5; cdr3_nt: TGTGCCAGCAGTTTATTTAGCGGGGGGAAGACCCAGTACTTC; cdr3_aa: CASSLFSGGKTQYF
d_call: TRBD2; v_call: TRBV6-2/TRBV6-3; cdr3_length: 17; clone_size: few; j_call: TRBJ2-7; cdr3_nt: TGTGCCAGCAGTTACGCGTCCAGGGAGGGTAATCCCTACGAGCAGTACTTC; cdr3_aa: CASSYASREGNPYEQYF
d_call: TRBD1; v_call: TRBV11-2; cdr3_length: 14; clone_size: -; j_call: TRBJ2-7; cdr3_nt: TGTGCCAGCTCTAAACTTAAGACAGGGAACGAGCAGTACTTC; cdr3_aa: CASSKLKTGNEQYF
d_call: TRBD2; v_call: TRBV24-1; cdr3_length: 16; clone_size: few; j_call: TRBJ2-1; cdr3_nt: TGTGCCACCAGTGATTGGACTAGCGGGAGCCACAATGAGCAGTTCTTC; cdr3_aa: CATSDWTSGSHNEQFF
d_call: -; v_call: TRBV20-1; cdr3_length: 15; clone_size: -; j_call: TRBJ2-4; cdr3_nt: TGCAGTGCTAGTGAAGGGGCCTTAGCCAAAAACATTCAGTACTTC; cdr3_aa: CSASEGALAKNIQYF
d_call: -; v_call: TRBV29-1; cdr3_length: 15; clone_size: -; j_call: TRBJ2-3; cdr3_nt: TGCAGCGTTGAAAATATAAACCCATCCGTAGATACGCAGTATTTT; cdr3_aa: CSVENINPSVDTQYF
d_call: -; v_call: TRBV24-1; cdr3_length: 12; clone_size: few; j_call: TRBJ2-7; cdr3_nt: TGTGCCACCAGTCCGGGGCCGGACGAGCAGTACTTC; cdr3_aa: CATSPGPDEQYF
d_call: -; v_call: TRBV3-1; cdr3_length: 16; clone_size: -; j_call: TRBJ2-7; cdr3_nt: TGTGCCAGCAGCCAAGCAGGGAAAATGAATCGAGGCGAGCAGTACTTC; cdr3_aa: CASSQAGKMNRGEQYF
d_call: TRBD2; v_call: TRBV3-1; cdr3_length: 16; clone_size: -; j_call: TRBJ2-5; cdr3_nt: TGTGCCAGCAGCCAAAATCGGGACTACCAACAAGAGACCCAGTACTTC; cdr3_aa: CASSQNRDYQQETQYF
d_call: TRBD2; v_call: TRBV20-1; cdr3_length: 14; clone_size: -; j_call: TRBJ2-1; cdr3_nt: TGCAGTGCTTCCGGGACTAGCGGCTACAATGAGCAGTTCTTC; cdr3_aa: CSASGTSGYNEQFF
d_call: -; v_call: TRBV12-3/TRBV12-4; cdr3_length: 13; clone_size: -; j_call: TRBJ1-1; cdr3_nt: TGTGCCAGCAGTTTGAGGCATGGGACTGAAGCTTTCTTT; cdr3_aa: CASSLRHGTEAFF
d_call: -; v_call: TRBV20-1; cdr3_length: 14; clone_size: -; j_call: TRBJ2-5; cdr3_nt: TGCAGTGCTAGTGGACGCAAGACTAGTTGGGACCAGTACTTC; cdr3_aa: CSASGRKTSWDQYF
d_call: TRBD2; v_call: TRBV20-1; cdr3_length: 17; clone_size: few; j_call: TRBJ2-1; cdr3_nt: TGCAGTGCTCACTCCAGCGGGAAACGCAGCTCCTACAATGAGCAGTTCTTC; cdr3_aa: CSAHSSGKRSSYNEQFF